These T cell receptor beta chains were read from a single sample in a study of cytomegalovirus exposure and HLA in healthy donors. Repertoires were generated with immunoSEQ multiplex PCR, while TCRdb's copy carries only in-frame clones and drops some. The sample contains 100,000 to 150,000 clones, 76% of which appear only once. What was sequenced was PBMCs. The receptors were sampled from a man aged 50-59 years in good health and CMV-seronegative. The CDR3 runs from the conserved cysteine through the conserved F or W. The D gene is left open where the match is weak. Clone sizes are given selectively: once, few, many, or a class where the clone is expanded.

NA	TRBV6-5	TRBD1	TRBJ1-2	CASRPGQGRTGYTF	TGTGCCAGCAGACCAGGACAGGGTCGGACCGGCTACACCTTC
NA	TRBV6-5	NA	TRBJ1-5	CASSPAEDQPQHF	TGTGCCAGCAGCCCTGCGGAAGATCAGCCCCAGCATTTT
NA	TRBV5-1	TRBD1	TRBJ1-2	CASSLGRGQGYTF	TGCGCCAGCAGCTTGGGGAGGGGGCAAGGCTACACCTTC
NA	TRBV4-3	NA	TRBJ1-1	CASSQVGLNTEAFF	TGCGCCAGCAGCCAAGTTGGCTTGAACACTGAAGCTTTCTTT
NA	TRBV5-6	TRBD1	TRBJ1-1	CASSLDRESAFF	TGTGCCAGCAGCCTTGACAGGGAGAGTGCTTTCTTT
NA	TRBV10-3	NA	TRBJ1-2	CAIEGDGNYGYTF	TGTGCCATTGAAGGGGATGGGAACTATGGCTACACCTTC
NA	TRBV7-3	NA	TRBJ1-1	CASSSADSMNTEAFF	TGTGCCAGCAGCTCCGCGGACAGTATGAACACTGAAGCTTTCTTT
NA	TRBV7-9	TRBD1	TRBJ2-5	CSSSPRTDRVSWETQYF	TGTTCCAGCAGCCCCCGTACGGACAGGGTCTCCTGGGAGACCCAGTACTTC
once	TRBV6-5	NA	TRBJ2-2	CASSETGAGELFF	TGTGCCAGCAGTGAAACAGGAGCCGGGGAGCTGTTTTTT
few	TRBV27	NA	TRBJ1-6	CASSLLGRGIRSPLHF	TGTGCCAGCAGTTTATTAGGCAGGGGAATTCGGTCACCCCTCCACTTT
NA	TRBV7-3	TRBD2	TRBJ2-3	CASSLRPGGADTQYF	TGTGCCAGCAGCTTAAGACCCGGGGGGGCAGATACGCAGTATTTT
NA	TRBV7-9	TRBD1	TRBJ2-7	CASSAPGQGIYEQYF	TGTGCCAGCAGCGCACCGGGACAGGGGATCTACGAGCAGTACTTC
NA	TRBV6-5	TRBD1	TRBJ1-2	CASSFLRTGGNYGYTF	TGTGCCAGCAGTTTCCTCCGGACAGGCGGTAACTATGGCTACACCTTC
NA	TRBV7-9	NA	TRBJ2-2	CASSPGVLYTGELFF	TGTGCCAGCAGCCCCGGGGTATTATACACCGGGGAGCTGTTTTTT
NA	TRBV19	NA	TRBJ1-1	CASRPYLRGAHTEAFF	TGTGCCAGTAGGCCCTACCTTCGCGGGGCGCACACTGAAGCTTTCTTT
NA	TRBV7-9	TRBD1	TRBJ2-5	CASSAGTGRETQYF	TGTGCCAGCAGCGCCGGGACAGGGAGGGAGACCCAGTACTTC
NA	TRBV30	NA	TRBJ1-4	CAWRMKGQPNEKLFF	TGTGCCTGGAGAATGAAAGGACAGCCTAATGAAAAACTGTTTTTT
NA	TRBV11-3	NA	TRBJ2-3	CASSPTAGDTQYF	TGTGCCAGCAGCCCCACCGCCGGAGATACGCAGTATTTT
few	TRBV6-6	NA	TRBJ1-6	CASSRTRERSPLHF	TGTGCCAGCAGTCGTACCAGGGAACGGTCACCCCTCCACTTT
NA	TRBV7-7	TRBD2	TRBJ2-5	CASSPLPFAAGGLGQETQYF	TGTGCCAGCAGTCCCCTCCCCTTTGCCGCGGGGGGCCTAGGCCAAGAGACCCAGTACTTC
NA	TRBV4-2	NA	TRBJ1-5	CASSQDGGGRQPQHF	TGTGCCAGCAGCCAAGATGGCGGGGGCCGGCAGCCCCAGCATTTT
NA	TRBV2	NA	TRBJ2-2	CASSEWPPLTGELFF	TGTGCCAGCAGTGAGTGGCCCCCGCTTACCGGGGAGCTGTTTTTT
few	TRBV19	TRBD1	TRBJ2-2	CASSIQGATGELFF	TGTGCCAGTAGTATACAGGGGGCCACCGGGGAGCTGTTTTTT
once	TRBV15	NA	TRBJ1-1	CATSREPGDNTEAFF	TGTGCCACCAGCAGAGAGCCCGGAGACAACACTGAAGCTTTCTTT
NA	TRBV4-3	TRBD2	TRBJ2-1	CASSGPAGGRFF	TGCGCCAGCAGCGGGCCAGCGGGGGGCCGGTTCTTC
NA	TRBV6-5	NA	TRBJ2-2	CASSPQGNTGELFF	TGTGCCAGCAGTCCACAGGGGAACACCGGGGAGCTGTTTTTT
NA	TRBV5-8	NA	TRBJ1-4	CASSFTGTDEKLFF	TGTGCCAGCAGCTTCACAGGGACGGATGAAAAACTGTTTTTT
once	TRBV7-3	TRBD2	TRBJ2-2	CASSWAGGHSGELFF	TGTGCCAGCAGCTGGGCGGGGGGGCACAGCGGGGAGCTGTTTTTT
NA	TRBV6-5	NA	TRBJ1-6	CASSYVGQGASPLHF	TGTGCCAGCAGTTACGTGGGACAAGGAGCTTCACCCCTCCACTTT
NA	TRBV4-3	TRBD2	TRBJ2-1	CASSQEGSGAINEQFF	TGCGCCAGCAGCCAAGAGGGTAGCGGGGCAATCAATGAGCAGTTCTTC
NA	TRBV19	NA	TRBJ2-2	CASSIVGGTGELFF	TGTGCCAGTAGTATAGTAGGAGGCACCGGGGAGCTGTTTTTT
NA	TRBV7-9	TRBD2	TRBJ2-5	CASSHPAGSGGADQETQYF	TGTGCCAGCAGCCACCCCGCGGGTAGCGGGGGGGCGGACCAAGAGACCCAGTACTTC
once	TRBV7-9	TRBD1	TRBJ1-6	CASSPGQGGTGGAGPLHF	TGTGCCAGCAGCCCCGGACAGGGCGGAACAGGGGGCGCGGGACCCCTCCACTTT
NA	TRBV2	NA	TRBJ1-3	CASSAGMSENTIYF	TGTGCCAGCAGTGCCGGGATGTCGGAAAACACCATATATTTT
NA	TRBV7-8	NA	TRBJ2-1	CASSSTGTPNEQFF	TGTGCCAGCAGCTCCACCGGGACTCCTAATGAGCAGTTCTTC
many	TRBV4-2	TRBD2	TRBJ2-7	CASSQEAGGETYEQYF	TGTGCCAGCAGCCAAGAAGCGGGGGGCGAAACCTACGAGCAGTACTTC
NA	TRBV7-2	NA	TRBJ2-5	CASSLDIIVSHLTQETQYF	TGTGCCAGCAGCTTGGACATCATCGTATCGCACTTAACGCAAGAGACCCAGTACTTC
NA	TRBV2	TRBD2	TRBJ2-1	CASILAENNEQFF	TGTGCCAGCATCCTAGCGGAGAACAATGAGCAGTTCTTC
NA	TRBV7-2	TRBD1	TRBJ1-6	CASSQDRGYSPLHF	TGTGCCAGCAGCCAGGACAGGGGTTATTCACCCCTCCACTTT
NA	TRBV11-2	TRBD2	TRBJ2-1	CASREKGMGRDNEQFF	TGTGCCAGCAGGGAGAAGGGGATGGGGAGGGACAATGAGCAGTTCTTC
NA	TRBV5-1	NA	TRBJ1-1	CASSLGGQNTEAFF	TGCGCCAGCAGCTTGGGGGGGCAGAACACTGAAGCTTTCTTT
NA	TRBV6-6	NA	TRBJ1-6	CASSYSTGVLHF	TGTGCCAGCAGTTACTCGACGGGGGTCCTCCACTTT
few	TRBV19	NA	TRBJ2-7	CASSIGGPTYEQYF	TGTGCCAGTAGTATCGGGGGGCCCACCTACGAGCAGTACTTC
NA	TRBV6-4	TRBD1	TRBJ1-2	CASRGTGELGYTF	TGTGCCAGCAGAGGGACAGGGGAACTTGGCTACACCTTC
NA	TRBV5-1	TRBD1	TRBJ1-4	CASSLEQGAEEKLFF	TGCGCCAGCAGCTTGGAGCAGGGGGCTGAAGAAAAACTGTTTTTT
NA	TRBV7-2	TRBD2	TRBJ2-3	CASSYSGGGADTQYF	TGTGCCAGCAGCTATAGCGGGGGAGGGGCAGATACGCAGTATTTT
NA	TRBV29-1	NA	TRBJ1-1	CSHAGGDTEAFF	TGCAGCCACGCCGGAGGGGACACTGAAGCTTTCTTT
once	TRBV5-5	NA	TRBJ1-2	CASSLRMQINYGYTF	TGTGCCAGCAGCCTGCGTATGCAAATTAACTATGGCTACACCTTC
NA	TRBV7-2	NA	TRBJ1-1	CASSPVPPEAFF	TGTGCCAGCAGCCCAGTCCCTCCTGAAGCTTTCTTT
NA	TRBV5-6	NA	TRBJ1-2	CASSTLTEPAIYGYTF	TGTGCCAGCAGCACCCTGACAGAACCGGCCATCTATGGCTACACCTTC
NA	TRBV29-1	TRBD2	TRBJ2-1	CSVVGVAGTYNEQFF	TGCAGCGTTGTTGGGGTAGCGGGGACATACAATGAGCAGTTCTTC
NA	TRBV29-1	NA	TRBJ2-3	CSSRQPGDTQYF	TGCAGCTCCCGACAGCCAGGGGATACGCAGTATTTT